One sample yielded the 10 T cell receptor beta chains listed below, sequenced in a study of blood T cells in healthy people across ages. The use of a sample-barcoded 5' primer and a J-beta primer mix characterized a second PCR of roughly 6 to 11 cycles. TCRdb passed the 5' RACE reads through MiXCR, listing each CDR3 protein once. Among approximately 730,000 distinct CDR3 sequences listed, roughly 43% were seen once. The sample consisted of blood. The receptors were sampled from a woman aged 55-69 years in good health.

The rearrangement joins TRBV4-1 to TRBJ2-3, with 7 bases fitting TRBD1. This CDR3 is 17 amino acids long. Per germline, CDR1 MGHRA and CDR2 YSYEKL. Losses at the gene ends were 1 base for V and 3 bases for J; bases not matched to a gene: 10. The CDR3 sequence is CASSQVGTAISTDTQYF. CDR3 in DNA: TGCGCCAGCAGCCAAGTTGGGACAGCGATTTCTACAGATACGCAGTATTTT.

This sequence joins TRBV12-3 or TRBV12-4 and TRBJ1-5, with 12 bases identical to TRBD1. Trimming cost V 5 bases and J 6 bases; bases outside gene matches: 8. The CDR3 spans 16 residues. CDR3 residues: CASSTLGQGASQPQHF. The CDR3 nucleotides read TGTGCCAGCAGTACCCTGGGACAGGGGGCTAGTCAGCCCCAGCATTTT.

This clonotype was picked up a small number of times. The genes are TRBV7-2 and TRBJ2-7, with D perhaps matching TRBD1 (6 bases). Germline values: CDR1 SGHTA, CDR2 FQGNSA. The CDR3 contains 13 residues. With 5 bases removed from V and 2 bases from J, the gap between germline ends came to 10 bases. This CDR3 reads CASSARQAYEQYF. Written as DNA, the CDR3 is TGTGCCAGCAGCGCCAGACAGGCCTACGAGCAGTACTTC. Together with reference TRBV7-2 and TRBJ2-7, the CDR3 gives the full variable domain: GAGVSQSPSNKVTEKGKDVELRCDPISGHTALYWYRQSLGQGLEFLIYFQGNSAPDKSGLPSDRFSAERTGGSVSTLTIQRTQQEDSAVYLCASSARQAYEQYFGPGTRLTVT.

This clonotype appeared a few times. The rearrangement joins TRBV6-5 to TRBJ1-2, with D unresolved. V shed 5 bases and J shed 5 bases, with 12 bases lying between them. The CDR3 length is 13 residues. Germline V gives CDR1 MNHEY, CDR2 SVGAGI. The CDR3 protein is CASSPGFVYGYTF. In nucleotides, the CDR3 is TGTGCCAGCAGTCCGGGTTTTGTATATGGCTACACCTTC.

The V and J genes are TRBV13 and TRBJ1-2; D perhaps matches TRBD1 (6 bases). The CDR3 length is 14 residues. The germline CDR1 and CDR2 sequences are PRHDT and FYEKMQ (reference sequence). V was shortened by 7 bases and J by 2 bases, with 14 bases between the two germline ends. In nucleotides, the CDR3 is TGTGCCAGCACCAAACTGCAGGGGAACTATGGCTACACCTTC. It is translated as CASTKLQGNYGYTF.

The rearrangement joins TRBV6-5 to TRBJ2-3, with TRBD1 matching over 7 bases. CDR1 and CDR2 (germline): MNHEY, SVGAGI. The CDR3 is 16 amino acids. V lost 9 bases to trimming and J lost 2 bases; unmatched junction nucleotides: 14. CDR3 DNA: TGTGCCAGTCACAGGGGACAGACGATTTCCACAGATACGCAGTATTTT. Its translation: CASHRGQTISTDTQYF.

The table lists this clonotype with many counts. A much larger clone is a single base away; this may be a read error. The chain carries TRBV20-1 and TRBJ2-6, with unresolved D. This CDR3 has 18 residues. Trimming pared 0 bases from V and 0 bases from J, leaving 15 bases between. Germline CDR1 DFQATT, CDR2 SNEGSKA (reference sequence). The CDR3 reads CSARDRVPAHSGANVLTF. In nucleotides, the CDR3 is TGCAGTGCTAGAGATCGAGTCCCTGCTCACTCTGGGGCCAACGTCCTGACTTTC.

In its sample, this clonotype was seen a few times. V gene TRBV27 combines with J gene TRBJ2-7, with TRBD2 matching 10 bases. Per the germline V gene, CDR1 is MNHEY and CDR2 is SMNVEV (reference sequence). V lost 2 bases and J lost 6; bases outside the gene matches: 4. This CDR3 has 14 residues. CDR3 nucleotide sequence: TGTGCCAGCAGTTTAGGGACTAGCGAAAGCGAGCAGTACTTC. Its translation is CASSLGTSESEQYF.

Written as DNA, the CDR3 is TGTGCCAGCAGCTTAGAGGCTAGCGGGGTGGGGGAGACCCAGTACTTC. This sequence encodes CASSLEASGVGETQYF. The chain joins TRBV11-2 to TRBJ2-5; TRBD2 matches 9 bases. V shed 0 bases and J 5 bases; nucleotides not matched to a gene: 7. The germline CDR1 and CDR2 sequences are SGHAT and FQNNGV. The CDR3 extends over 16 amino acids.

The J gene is TRBJ2-7, the V gene TRBV10-3; D may match TRBD1 or TRBD2 (6 bases each). CDR1 is ENHRY and CDR2 is SYGVKD in the germline V gene. V was shortened by 7 bases and J by 7 bases, with 20 bases between the two germline ends. CDR3 length equals 14 residues. Here the CDR3 DNA reads TGTGCCATCATGCCCGGGGGCGGGCTTGAAGAGCAGTACTTC. It codes for CAIMPGGGLEEQYF.